Below are 30 T cell receptor beta chains sequenced from a single sample in a study of glioma-infiltrating T cells. Using RNA template, CDR3s of TCR alpha and beta were amplified with iRepertoire arm-PCR. TCRdb independently ran MiXCR on the multiplex PCR reads; one entry per CDR3 protein. The data show about 400,000 distinct CDR3 sequences, with roughly two fifths seen just once and around 12% held by the top ten. The specimen sequenced was glioma tissue, nonneoplastic brain tissue, or PBMCs (not recorded which). The receptors here all came from a human donor with low-grade glioma or glioblastoma, undergoing nonglioma brain surgery, or in good health (not recorded which).

Concerning this clonotype itself: A read error is possible here, since a much larger clone lies one base away. Because the CDR3 is missing its conserved closing phenylalanine or tryptophan, this is likely a read error. This chain connects TRBV28 to TRBJ1-1; D remains unclear. The germline V and J ends were trimmed by 5 bases and 10 bases, with 14 bases remaining between them. This CDR3 region has 12 residues. In germline, CDR1 is MDHEN, CDR2 SYDVKM. The DNA for the CDR3 is TGTGCCAGCAGTCCCCAAAGGTCCGGAGCTTTCCTT. This translates into CASSPQRSGAFL.

The gene calls are TRBV7-2 and TRBJ2-7; possible D gene TRBD2, 6 bases. V lost 3 bases to trimming and J lost 3 bases, with 12 bases between them. Per germline, CDR1 SGHTA and CDR2 FQGNSA. CDR3 length: 14 amino acids. The CDR3 is CASSFGGDLYEQYF. CDR3 DNA: TGTGCCAGCAGCTTCGGGGGAGACCTCTACGAGCAGTACTTC.

This clonotype was counted many times. This chain joins TRBV28 and TRBJ2-5; TRBD2 matches at 8 bases. Germline trimming cut 10 bases from V and 2 bases from J; bases unmatched to any gene: 9. Per the germline V gene, CDR1 is MDHEN and CDR2 is SYDVKM. The CDR3 has 14 amino acids. CDR3 in amino acids: CATYQPGGQETQYF. The CDR3 region has the DNA TGTGCCACCTACCAACCGGGAGGGCAAGAGACCCAGTACTTC. Variable domain in full (rest from reference TRBV28 and TRBJ2-5): DVKVTQSSRYLVKRTGEKVFLECVQDMDHENMFWYRQDPGLGLRLIYFSYDVKMKEKGDIPEGYSVSREKKERFSLILESASTNQTSMYLCATYQPGGQETQYFGPGTRLLVL.

This clonotype has at least ten counts. The CDR3 bases are TGTGCCAGCAGTAAACCTCCGGGACAGATAGGAGAGACCCAGTACTTC. It translates to CASSKPPGQIGETQYF. This sequence joins TRBV6-2 or TRBV6-3 and TRBJ2-5; 7 bases fit TRBD1. The CDR3 consists of 16 residues. Per the germline V gene, CDR1 is MNHEY and CDR2 is SVGEGT. The V gene end was trimmed by 5 bases and the J gene end by 4 bases; junction bases not matched to a gene: 13.

J is TRBJ2-4 and V is TRBV27, with 11 bases identical to TRBD2. From germline, CDR1 is MNHEY and CDR2 SMNVEV (reference sequence). The CDR3 consists of 16 residues. Unmatched junction bases numbered 8, after V lost 4 bases and J lost 6 bases. The DNA of the CDR3 is TGTGCCAGCAGTTCCCTAGCGGGAGGAAAGGGAAACATTCAGTACTTC. Protein product: CASSSLAGGKGNIQYF.

The chain combines TRBV4-3 with TRBJ2-2; 9 positions agree with TRBD2. Germline lookup yields CDR1 LGHNA and CDR2 YSLEER. The CDR3 consists of 16 residues. V was pared by 4 bases and J by 5 bases, with 8 bases of the junction left unmatched. The CDR3 region is CASSPLGREGTGELFF. The CDR3 nucleotides are TGCGCCAGCAGCCCGCTGGGGCGGGAGGGAACCGGGGAGCTGTTTTTT.

This chain uses TRBV9 with TRBJ2-5; TRBD2 matches 11 bases. V lost 3 bases, J lost 6 bases, and 7 bases stayed unmatched. The CDR3 runs to 15 residues. CDR1 and CDR2 from the germline V gene are SGDLS and YYNGEE. Written as DNA, the CDR3 is TGTGCCAGCAGCGGATTAGCGGGAGGGTTTCAGACCCAGTACTTC. It yields the protein CASSGLAGGFQTQYF.

CDR3 loop: CSVGPSLSQETQYF. In DNA form, the CDR3 reads TGCAGCGTGGGACCTAGCCTTAGTCAAGAGACCCAGTACTTC. The rearrangement links TRBV29-1 to TRBJ2-5, with D tentatively TRBD1 or TRBD2 (5 bases each). CDR1 is SQVTM, CDR2 ANQGSEA, per germline. This CDR3 contains 14 residues. With 6 bases removed from V and 2 bases from J, the gap between germline ends came to 16 bases.

This clonotype appeared a few times. The chain has TRBV12-3 or TRBV12-4 and TRBJ2-7; 7 nucleotides line up with TRBD1. The V and J ends lost 4 bases and 6 bases, in that order; junction bases with no gene match: 6. This CDR3 contains 13 residues. The CDR3 coding sequence is TGTGCCAGCAGTTCCAGGACAGGCGGCGAGCAGTACTTC. Amino acids: CASSSRTGGEQYF.

The chain is built from TRBV3-1 and TRBJ2-2; D call uncertain. CDR1 and CDR2 from the germline V gene are LGHDT and YNNKEL (reference sequence). The CDR3 is 12 residues long. V shed 3 bases and J shed 8 bases, with 7 bases lying between them. CDR3: CASSHTLGELFF. The CDR3 nucleotides read TGTGCCAGCAGCCATACGTTGGGGGAGCTGTTTTTT.

The chain combines TRBV20-1 with TRBJ2-7, with unresolved D. CDR3 length: 12 residues. In germline, CDR1 is DFQATT, CDR2 SNEGSKA (reference sequence). Trimming stripped 3 bases from V and 9 bases from J, with 15 bases between. CDR3 DNA sequence: TGCAGTGCTAGCGATTTATCCGGCCGGCAGTACTTC. Amino acid sequence: CSASDLSGRQYF.

This clonotype came up many times. V usage is TRBV6-2 or TRBV6-3 and J usage is TRBJ1-2; D not certain. The length of the CDR3 is 16 residues. The germline CDR1 and CDR2 sequences are MNHEY and SVGEGT. V was shortened by 5 bases and J by 2 bases, with 18 bases between the two germline ends. The CDR3 region is CASSLLSAGRNYGYTF. CDR3 in DNA: TGTGCCAGCAGTCTTCTTTCTGCGGGGAGGAACTATGGCTACACCTTC.

This chain links TRBV3-1 with TRBJ2-7; the match to TRBD1 covers 8 bases. The germline V gene has CDR1 LGHDT and CDR2 YNNKEL (reference sequence). The J segment lost 2 bases and the V segment lost 1 base, leaving 16 bases of the junction unmatched. The CDR3 runs to 19 residues. CDR3 DNA: TGTGCCAGCAGCCAAGTTGGTTCGGGACAGGATTTTTTCCCCTACGAGCAGTACTTC. Protein sequence: CASSQVGSGQDFFPYEQYF.

Regarding this clonotype: Likely a read error: the CDR3 ends without its conserved phenylalanine or tryptophan. The chain joins TRBV15 to TRBJ2-7; 7 bases are a match to TRBD1. V lost 3 bases, J lost 6 bases, and 11 bases stayed unmatched. Germline values: CDR1 LNHNV, CDR2 YYDKDF (reference sequence). The CDR3 is made up of 15 amino acids. CDR3 coding DNA: TGTGCCACCAGCAGCGAGGGATACAGGGGCTCCGAGCAGTACCTC. This gives the protein CATSSEGYRGSEQYL.

As for this clonotype: This may be a read error, as it is one base from a much larger clone. Given the absence of the conserved phenylalanine or tryptophan at the CDR3 end, a read error is likely. V and J are TRBV20-1 and TRBJ2-2; 7 positions match TRBD1. The germline CDR1 and CDR2 sequences are DFQATT and SNEGSKA (reference sequence). The J segment lost 4 bases and the V segment lost 4 bases, leaving 6 bases of the junction unmatched. The CDR3 loop spans 14 amino acids. The CDR3: CSAKRTGRTGELFL. The DNA for the CDR3 is TGCAGTGCTAAAAGGACAGGACGCACCGGGGAGCTGTTTCTT.

The V call is TRBV28, the J call TRBJ2-2, with D unclear. The CDR3 spans 15 residues. Per germline, CDR1 MDHEN and CDR2 SYDVKM. The V gene lost 3 bases and the J gene lost 0 bases, with 8 bases spanning the gap. The CDR3 region is CASSLEQANTGELFF. DNA of the CDR3: TGTGCCAGCAGTTTGGAGCAGGCGAACACCGGGGAGCTGTTTTTT. Drawing the rest from reference TRBV28 and TRBJ2-2, the complete variable domain is DVKVTQSSRYLVKRTGEKVFLECVQDMDHENMFWYRQDPGLGLRLIYFSYDVKMKEKGDIPEGYSVSREKKERFSLILESASTNQTSMYLCASSLEQANTGELFFGEGSRLTVL.

A remark on this clonotype: A much larger clone lies one base from this, so it may be a read error. The rearrangement joins TRBV25-1 to TRBJ1-2; maybe TRBD1 (6 bases). Germline CDR1 MGHDK, CDR2 SYGVNS. This CDR3 comprises 12 residues. The CDR3 nucleotides read TGTGCCAGCTCAGGGGTTAACTATGGCTACGCCTTC. As protein: CASSGVNYGYAF.

This clonotype turned up a few times. DNA for the CDR3: TGTGCCAGCAGCTTATACGTGGCGGATATCTCCTACGAGCAGTACTTC. Protein product: CASSLYVADISYEQYF. The chain carries TRBV7-9 and TRBJ2-7; D is undetermined. V gave up 2 bases and J gave up 0 bases, with 14 bases separating them. CDR3 size: 16 residues. The germline V gene encodes CDR1 SEHNR and CDR2 FQNEAQ (reference sequence).

The rearrangement joins TRBV4-3 to TRBJ2-1, with TRBD2 identical over 8 bases. V trimming: 4 bases; J trimming: 4 bases; junction bases outside the gene matches: 6. This CDR3 contains 15 residues. Germline lookup yields CDR1 LGHNA and CDR2 YSLEER. The CDR3 DNA reads TGCGCCAGCAGCCCGGGGGGGCGGCAGTACAATGAGCAGTTCTTC. Its translation is CASSPGGRQYNEQFF.

J is TRBJ2-3 and V is TRBV4-2; D possibly corresponds to TRBD1 (6 bases). Between the trimmed V and J ends, which lost 1 base and 0 bases, there was a span of 14 bases. The CDR3 is made up of 17 amino acids. The germline gives CDR1 LGHNA, CDR2 YNFKEQ. The CDR3: CASSQVWGPYSTDTQYF. DNA of the CDR3: TGTGCCAGCAGCCAAGTTTGGGGGCCCTATAGCACAGATACGCAGTATTTT.

For this clonotype: Given the absence of the conserved phenylalanine or tryptophan at the CDR3 end, a read error is likely. The chain joins TRBV18 to TRBJ1-2, with D perhaps matching TRBD1 (6 bases). The CDR3 extends over 15 amino acids. CDR1 KGHSH and CDR2 LQKENI come from the germline V gene. V was cut by 3 bases and J by 0 bases, with 11 bases left in between. The CDR3 sequence: CASSPLRDTNYGYTL. CDR3 coding DNA: TGTGCCAGCTCACCCCTCCGGGACACTAACTATGGCTACACCCTC.

This clonotype was counted at least ten times. The chain has TRBV27 and TRBJ2-1; TRBD2 is a possible D gene (7 bases). The ends were cut back, 7 bases at V and 4 bases at J, with 17 bases in the middle. The germline V gene has CDR1 MNHEY and CDR2 SMNVEV (reference sequence). This CDR3 has 15 amino acids. The CDR3 nucleotides read TGTGCCAGCACTAACGGGGGGCTTTTGTACAATGAGCAGTTCTTC. It yields the protein CASTNGGLLYNEQFF.

The table lists this clonotype with a few counts. The chain has TRBV24-1 and TRBJ2-3; D uncertain. Trimming cost V 5 bases and J 1 base, with 6 bases left between them. Germline values: CDR1 KGHDR, CDR2 SFDVKD. This CDR3 is 13 amino acids long. CDR3 residues: CATSVKGTDTQYF. In DNA form, the CDR3 reads TGTGCCACCAGTGTGAAGGGCACAGATACGCAGTATTTT.

About this clonotype: The junction departs from germline at one end; a sequencing error may be responsible. The CDR3 protein is CPSGTTSTYEQYF. CDR3 nucleotide sequence: TGCCCCAGCGGTACGACTAGTACCTACGAGCAGTACTTC. This chain joins TRBV4-1 and TRBJ2-7; D may be TRBD2 (6 bases). This CDR3 spans 13 amino acids. The germline V gene has CDR1 MGHRA and CDR2 YSYEKL.

The V and J genes are TRBV2 and TRBJ2-1, with a tentative D call TRBD2 (6 bases). The CDR3 has 14 residues. Germline-derived CDR1 and CDR2 are SNHLY and FYNNEI. V was shortened by 7 bases and J by 4 bases, with 14 bases between the two germline ends. The CDR3: CASIRREEYNEQFF. The CDR3 coding sequence is TGTGCCAGCATTCGGAGGGAGGAGTACAATGAGCAGTTCTTC.

This clonotype was detected ten times or more. V is TRBV20-1 and J is TRBJ2-7; D possibly corresponds to TRBD1 (5 bases). Germline CDR1 DFQATT, CDR2 SNEGSKA (reference sequence). V lost 5 bases, J lost 7 bases, and 12 bases lay in between. The CDR3 totals 11 residues. The CDR3 here is CSAGAPGEQYF. For the CDR3, the DNA is TGCAGTGCTGGGGCCCCAGGGGAGCAGTACTTC.

This rearrangement joins TRBV7-8 to TRBJ2-1; D not certain. The germline V gene has CDR1 SGHVS and CDR2 FQNEAQ. The V end lost 5 bases, the J end lost 9 bases, and 17 bases lay between the germline ends. This CDR3 contains 14 residues. CDR3 in DNA: TGTGCCAGCAGCCTTATTAGCCAAAGTGGTGAGCAGTTCTTC. This translates into CASSLISQSGEQFF. Full variable domain (outside the CDR3, taken from reference TRBV7-8 and TRBJ2-1): GAGVSQSPRYKVAKRGQDVALRCDPISGHVSLFWYQQALGQGPEFLTYFQNEAQLDKSGLPSDRFFAERPEGSVSTLKIQRTQQEDSAVYLCASSLISQSGEQFFGPGTRLTVL.

This chain joins TRBV28 and TRBJ1-1; D gene uncertain. V was cut by 5 bases and J by 4 bases, with 17 bases left in between. There are 15 residues in the CDR3. CDR1 is MDHEN and CDR2 is SYDVKM in the germline V gene. CDR3 loop: CASSTLARKSTEAFF. The CDR3 coding sequence is TGTGCCAGCAGTACCCTGGCTCGAAAGAGCACTGAAGCTTTCTTT.

In this sample, this clonotype turned up many times. The V call is TRBV27, the J call TRBJ1-2, with 8 bases aligning to TRBD1. The CDR3 spans 14 residues. V shed 6 bases, J shed 2 bases, and the junction held 5 bases outside the gene matches. Looked up from germline, CDR1 is MNHEY and CDR2 is SMNVEV (reference sequence). The CDR3 nucleotides are TGTGCCAGCAGGTACAGGGGGGAGAACTATGGCTACACCTTC. Translated: CASRYRGENYGYTF.

In the case of this clonotype: With a much larger clone just one base away, this may be a read error. The chain combines TRBV20-1 with TRBJ2-3; 7 nucleotides match TRBD2. The germline CDR1 and CDR2 sequences are DFQATT and SNEGSKA (reference sequence). The V segment lost 0 bases and the J segment 6 bases; nucleotides outside the gene matches: 12. This CDR3 is 16 amino acids long. For the CDR3, the DNA is TGCAGTGCTAGAGATCAGGGCGGGAGTCTTTACGATACGCAGTATTTT. This codes for CSARDQGGSLYDTQYF.